Below, 19 T cell receptor beta chains from the same sample are listed, as sequenced in a study of identical twins. TCRdb re-derived calls from the 5' RACE reads in MiXCR, one entry per CDR3 protein. The sample records 420,000 or so distinct CDR3 sequences, approximately 17% being singletons. The specimen was naive T cells sorted from blood. Every receptor here comes from a man aged 45-65 years in good health.

There are many counts of this clonotype. V gene TRBV4-3 combines with J gene TRBJ2-1, with D possibly matching TRBD2 (5 bases). V lost 0 bases, J lost 0 bases, and 6 bases lay in between. CDR1 LGHNA and CDR2 YSLEER come from the germline V gene. The CDR3 loop spans 15 amino acids. In DNA, the CDR3 is TGCGCCAGCAGCCAAGATCGGGACTCCTACAATGAGCAGTTCTTC. As protein: CASSQDRDSYNEQFF.

This clonotype was recorded at least ten times. The CDR3 sequence: CASSTSGGEWEQYF. The DNA of the CDR3 is TGTGCCAGCAGCACTAGCGGGGGGGAGTGGGAGCAGTACTTC. This rearrangement joins TRBV7-2 to TRBJ2-7, with 13 nucleotides matching TRBD2. The germline V gene encodes CDR1 SGHTA and CDR2 FQGNSA. V trimming: 5 bases; J trimming: 7 bases; junction bases outside the gene matches: 5. The CDR3 contains 14 residues.

This clonotype appeared many times. V usage is TRBV6-5 and J usage is TRBJ2-7; TRBD2 matches 8 bases. Germline V gene data show CDR1 as MNHEY and CDR2 as SVGAGI. The CDR3 runs to 16 residues. Trimming took 3 bases from V and 1 from J; bases not matched to a gene: 8. DNA for the CDR3: TGTGCCAGCAGTTATAGTGTACTAGCGGTATCCTACGAGCAGTACTTC. This sequence encodes CASSYSVLAVSYEQYF.

This clonotype was counted between two and nine times. The chain employs TRBV3-1 and TRBJ2-7; 8 bases are shared with TRBD1. From germline, CDR1 is LGHDT and CDR2 YNNKEL (reference sequence). The junction had 6 bases not matched to a gene; V was cut back by 2 bases and J by 0 bases. This CDR3 has 16 residues. The CDR3 DNA follows: TGTGCCAGCAGCCAACCGGGACAGGTGAGCTCCTACGAGCAGTACTTC. Its translation is CASSQPGQVSSYEQYF.

Only a few counts were recorded for this clonotype. The gene calls are TRBV24-1 and TRBJ2-5; no reliable D call. CDR3 size: 15 residues. CDR1 is KGHDR and CDR2 is SFDVKD in the germline V gene. V shed 0 bases and J shed 5 bases, with 12 bases lying between them. The CDR3 DNA is TGTGCCACCAGTGATTTGTCGTGGTTCGGGGAGACCCAGTACTTC. Protein sequence: CATSDLSWFGETQYF.

The chain combines TRBV15 with TRBJ1-2; D is undetermined. Trimming left V 3 bases short and J 4 bases short, with 12 bases between. CDR1 and CDR2 from the germline V gene are LNHNV and YYDKDF (reference sequence). The CDR3 runs 14 residues. As DNA, the CDR3 is TGTGCCACCAGCAGGGATGGAGCGGGCTATGGCTACACCTTC. Translating it yields CATSRDGAGYGYTF.

V usage is TRBV20-1 and J usage is TRBJ2-3; a weak D match, TRBD2 (5 bases). V lost 0 bases to trimming and J lost 2 bases, with 12 bases between them. The CDR3 has 15 amino acids. CDR1 is DFQATT, CDR2 SNEGSKA, per germline (reference sequence). The CDR3 DNA reads as TGCAGTGCTAGAGAAGGAGCGGTCCACACAGATACGCAGTATTTT. Protein sequence: CSAREGAVHTDTQYF.

The chain uses TRBV15 and TRBJ2-5; 10 bases line up with TRBD2. CDR3 length: 17 amino acids. The germline CDR1 and CDR2 sequences are LNHNV and YYDKDF (reference sequence). The ends lost 0 bases at V and 2 bases at J; junction bases unmatched: 6. The CDR3: CATSRDYGLAAQETQYF. The CDR3, as DNA: TGTGCCACCAGCAGAGACTACGGACTAGCGGCTCAAGAGACCCAGTACTTC.

This clonotype has ten or more counts. The chain uses TRBV5-1 and TRBJ2-3; 11 nucleotides match TRBD2. This CDR3 contains 15 residues. Germline V gene lookup returns CDR1 SGHRS and CDR2 YFSETQ. J gave up 3 bases and V 3 bases, and 3 bases lay outside the gene matches. DNA of the CDR3: TGCGCCAGCAGCTACACTAGCGGGAGAACAGATACGCAGTATTTT. Translating gives CASSYTSGRTDTQYF.

This clonotype was seen at least ten times. The J gene is TRBJ2-2, the V gene TRBV4-3; 7 bases align to TRBD2. There are 18 residues in the CDR3. From germline, CDR1 is LGHNA and CDR2 YSLEER. Germline trimming cut 1 base from V and 6 bases from J; bases unmatched to any gene: 14. CDR3 loop: CASSQAREGGRRSGELFF. The CDR3 DNA reads as TGCGCCAGCAGCCAAGCTAGGGAGGGCGGGAGAAGGTCCGGGGAGCTGTTTTTT.

The gene calls are TRBV6-2 or TRBV6-3 and TRBJ2-6; 7 bases are shared with TRBD1. The CDR3 is 16 residues long. After removal of 8 bases from V and 1 base from J, the junction contained 8 bases not matched to a gene. Germline V gene sequence: CDR1 MNHEY, CDR2 SVGEGT. The CDR3 loop is CASGLDRWSGANVLTF. As DNA, the CDR3 is TGTGCCAGCGGCTTGGACAGGTGGTCTGGGGCCAACGTCCTGACTTTC.

Ten or more counts support this clonotype. V gene TRBV30 combines with J gene TRBJ1-5, with TRBD1 matching over 7 bases. The germline gives CDR1 GTSNPN, CDR2 SVGIG (reference sequence). Trimming removed 2 bases from V and 2 bases from J; junction bases left unmatched: 3. The CDR3 contains 14 residues. CDR3 nucleotides: TGTGCCTGGAGTCGGGACAGTGGCAATCAGCCCCAGCATTTT. Translation: CAWSRDSGNQPQHF.

This clonotype was counted between two and nine times. CDR3 residues: CASSYLTGELFF. Written as DNA, the CDR3 is TGTGCCAGCAGTTACTTGACCGGGGAGCTGTTTTTT. The rearrangement joins TRBV6-2 or TRBV6-3 to TRBJ2-2; D uncertain. Germline V CDR1 and CDR2: MNHEY, SVGEGT. Trimming took 1 base from V and 5 from J, leaving 2 bases between them. There are 12 residues in the CDR3.

The rearrangement joins TRBV27 to TRBJ2-3; D is ambiguous. Germline values: CDR1 MNHEY, CDR2 SMNVEV (reference sequence). The V end was cut by 5 bases, the J end by 2 bases, with 11 bases between. This CDR3 comprises 14 residues. The CDR3 DNA reads as TGTGCCAGCAGTGTCCAACGGACCACAGATACGCAGTATTTT. Residues: CASSVQRTTDTQYF.

V usage is TRBV12-3 or TRBV12-4 and J usage is TRBJ1-3; D call uncertain. The CDR3 totals 14 residues. V was shortened by 4 bases and J by 0 bases, with 7 bases between the two germline ends. CDR3 DNA: TGTGCCAGCAGTTCGCATAGCTCTGGAAACACCATATATTTT. Its translation: CASSSHSSGNTIYF.

This clonotype appeared many times. The chain recombines TRBV5-1 with TRBJ2-5; D possibly corresponds to TRBD1 (6 bases). The CDR3 consists of 14 residues. V lost 0 bases and J 0 bases, leaving 6 bases between the germline ends. Germline V gives CDR1 SGHRS, CDR2 YFSETQ. The CDR3: CASSLAGDQETQYF. In nucleotides, the CDR3 is TGCGCCAGCAGCTTGGCAGGGGACCAAGAGACCCAGTACTTC.

This clonotype was observed many times. The chain employs TRBV10-3 and TRBJ2-1, with 10 bases aligning to TRBD2. The CDR3 is 15 residues long. CDR1 ENHRY and CDR2 SYGVKD come from the germline V gene. The V segment lost 3 bases and the J segment 5 bases; nucleotides outside the gene matches: 4. The CDR3 nucleotides read TGTGCCATCAGTGAAGGTCTAGCGGGAGACAATGAGCAGTTCTTC. As protein: CAISEGLAGDNEQFF.

The rearrangement joins TRBV7-8 to TRBJ2-3; TRBD2 might be the D (6 bases). Between the trimmed V and J ends, which lost 5 bases and 4 bases, there was a span of 7 bases. Germline loops: CDR1 SGHVS, CDR2 FQNEAQ. CDR3 length equals 12 residues. The CDR3 region has the DNA TGTGCCAGCAGCACGGGGGCAGATACGCAGTATTTT. Its protein is CASSTGADTQYF.

The sample holds many counts of this clonotype. The chain joins TRBV2 to TRBJ2-3, with TRBD2 matching 7 bases. The CDR3 extends over 15 amino acids. Germline values: CDR1 SNHLY, CDR2 FYNNEI. After removal of 3 bases from V and 2 bases from J, the junction contained 5 bases not matched to a gene. The CDR3 DNA sequence: TGTGCCAGCAGTGATAGAGCGGGACCCACAGATACGCAGTATTTT. Its protein is CASSDRAGPTDTQYF.